The present entry profiles one T cell receptor beta chain with its context. What it binds is unknown. This specimen comes from a study of T cell responses to AZD1222 COVID-19 vaccine. Profiled with immunoSEQ multiplex PCR; TCRdb holds only in-frame clones, not every one. Among 20,000 to 25,000 clones listed, about 86% were seen once. Study-wide points: Epitopes outside B.1.351 and B.1.1.7 mutated regions reportedly drew nearly half of spike TCRs. Scientists sampled the repertoires only once the peak T cell response had passed. Females outnumbered males among donors, who were mostly white British; clonal diversity was possibly underestimated.

The CDR3 consists of 17 residues. The trim removed 6 bases at V and 1 base at J, leaving 13 bases unmatched. Germline CDR1 reads MDHEN; CDR2 reads SYDVKM. The rearrangement uses TRBV28 and TRBJ2-5; 8 bases align to TRBD1. This clonotype originated in an adult who received the AZD1222 COVID-19 vaccine. Material: peripheral blood, obtained 28 days after the second AZD1222 dose. CDR3 nucleotide sequence: TGTGCCAGCAGAATCCGACAGGGGCGAGGGGGCCAAGAGACCCAGTACTTC. It encodes CASRIRQGRGGQETQYF.